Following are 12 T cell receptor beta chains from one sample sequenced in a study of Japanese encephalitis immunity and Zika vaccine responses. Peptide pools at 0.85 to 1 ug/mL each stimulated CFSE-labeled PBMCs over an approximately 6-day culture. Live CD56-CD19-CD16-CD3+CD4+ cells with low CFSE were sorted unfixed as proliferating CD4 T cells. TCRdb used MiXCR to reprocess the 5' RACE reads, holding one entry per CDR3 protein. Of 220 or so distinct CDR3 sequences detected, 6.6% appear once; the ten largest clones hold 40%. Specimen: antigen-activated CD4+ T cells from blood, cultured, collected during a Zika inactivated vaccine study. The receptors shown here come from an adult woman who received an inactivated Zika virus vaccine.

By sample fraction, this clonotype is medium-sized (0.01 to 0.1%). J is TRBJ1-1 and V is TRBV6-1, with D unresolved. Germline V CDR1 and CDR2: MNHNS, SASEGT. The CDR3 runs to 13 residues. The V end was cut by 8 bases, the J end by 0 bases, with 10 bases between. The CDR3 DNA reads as TGTGCCAGCCATGGTAGAATGAACACTGAAGCTTTCTTT. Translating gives CASHGRMNTEAFF.

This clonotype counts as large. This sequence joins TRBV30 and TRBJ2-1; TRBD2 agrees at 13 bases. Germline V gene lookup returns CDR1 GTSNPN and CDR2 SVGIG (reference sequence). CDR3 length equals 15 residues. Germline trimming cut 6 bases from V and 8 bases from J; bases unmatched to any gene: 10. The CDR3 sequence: CACTPGTSGTHEQFF. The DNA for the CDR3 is TGTGCCTGCACTCCCGGGACTAGCGGGACACATGAGCAGTTCTTC.

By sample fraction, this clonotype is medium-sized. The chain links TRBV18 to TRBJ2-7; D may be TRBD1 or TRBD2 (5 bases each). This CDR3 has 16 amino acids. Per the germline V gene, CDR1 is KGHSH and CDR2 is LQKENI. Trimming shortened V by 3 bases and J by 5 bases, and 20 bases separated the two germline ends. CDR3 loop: CASSPGADSSVHEQYF. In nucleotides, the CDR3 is TGTGCCAGCTCACCCGGGGCTGACAGTTCGGTGCACGAGCAGTACTTC. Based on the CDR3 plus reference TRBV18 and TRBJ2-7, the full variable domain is NAGVMQNPRHLVRRRGQEARLRCSPMKGHSHVYWYRQLPEEGLKFMVYLQKENIIDESGMPKERFSAEFPKEGPSILRIQQVVRGDSAAYFCASSPGADSSVHEQYFGPGTRLTVT.

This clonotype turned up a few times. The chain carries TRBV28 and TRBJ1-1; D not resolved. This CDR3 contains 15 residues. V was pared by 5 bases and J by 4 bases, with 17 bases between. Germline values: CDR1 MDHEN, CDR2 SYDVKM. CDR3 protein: CASSPPTGSVTEAFF. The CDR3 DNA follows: TGTGCCAGCAGTCCCCCGACGGGGTCGGTCACTGAAGCTTTCTTT.

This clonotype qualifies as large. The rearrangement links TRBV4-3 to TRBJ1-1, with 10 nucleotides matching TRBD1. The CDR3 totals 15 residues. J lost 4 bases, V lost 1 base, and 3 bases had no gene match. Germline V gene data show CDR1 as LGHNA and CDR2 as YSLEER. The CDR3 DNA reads TGCGCCAGCAGCCAAGTTGGGGACAGGGGCACTGAAGCTTTCTTT. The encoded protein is CASSQVGDRGTEAFF.

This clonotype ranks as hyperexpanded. CDR3 bases: TGTGCCTGGGGTACCACAGATACGCAGTATTTT. This gives the protein CAWGTTDTQYF. The chain recombines TRBV30 with TRBJ2-3; D is ambiguous. Germline loops: CDR1 GTSNPN, CDR2 SVGIG (reference sequence). V was clipped by 5 bases and J by 2 bases, with 5 bases between them. The length of the CDR3 is 11 residues.

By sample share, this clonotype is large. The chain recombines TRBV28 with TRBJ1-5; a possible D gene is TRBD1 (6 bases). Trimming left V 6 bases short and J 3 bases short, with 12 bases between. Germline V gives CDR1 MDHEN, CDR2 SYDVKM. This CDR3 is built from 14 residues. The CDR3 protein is CASSQGGSNQPQHF. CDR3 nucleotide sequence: TGTGCCAGCAGCCAAGGGGGATCCAATCAGCCCCAGCATTTT.

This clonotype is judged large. CDR3 protein: CASSQGPGVGGYEQYF. Written as DNA, the CDR3 is TGCGCCAGCAGCCAAGGTCCCGGGGTGGGGGGGTACGAGCAGTACTTC. This chain links TRBV4-3 with TRBJ2-7; 7 bases agree with TRBD2. This CDR3 is built from 16 residues. The germline V gene has CDR1 LGHNA and CDR2 YSLEER. V gave up 1 base and J gave up 4 bases; unmatched junction bases: 10.

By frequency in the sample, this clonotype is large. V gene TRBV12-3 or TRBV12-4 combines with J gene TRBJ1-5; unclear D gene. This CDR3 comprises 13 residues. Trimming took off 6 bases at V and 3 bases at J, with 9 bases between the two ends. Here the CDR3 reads CASRGRYNQPQHF. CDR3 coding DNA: TGTGCCAGCAGGGGTCGGTACAATCAGCCCCAGCATTTT.

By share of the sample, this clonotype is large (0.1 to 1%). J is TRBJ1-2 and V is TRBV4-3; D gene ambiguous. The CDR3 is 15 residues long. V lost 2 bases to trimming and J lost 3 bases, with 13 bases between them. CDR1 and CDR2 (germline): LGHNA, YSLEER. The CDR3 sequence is CASSQPGDAYYGYTF. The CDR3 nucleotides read TGCGCCAGCAGCCAACCCGGGGATGCTTACTATGGCTACACCTTC.

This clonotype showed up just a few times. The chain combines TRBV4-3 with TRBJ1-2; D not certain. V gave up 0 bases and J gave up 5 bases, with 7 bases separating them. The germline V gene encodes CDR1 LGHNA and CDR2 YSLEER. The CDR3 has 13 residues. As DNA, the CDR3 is TGCGCCAGCAGCCAAGAGTTCAGTTATGGCTACACCTTC. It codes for CASSQEFSYGYTF.

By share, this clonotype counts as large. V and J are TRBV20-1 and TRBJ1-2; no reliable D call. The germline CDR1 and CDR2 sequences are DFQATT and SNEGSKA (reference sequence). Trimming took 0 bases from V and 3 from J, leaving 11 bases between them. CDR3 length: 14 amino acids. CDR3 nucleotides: TGCAGTGCTAGAGATCTGAGCGGCCACTATGGCTACACCTTC. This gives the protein CSARDLSGHYGYTF.